The present T cell receptor (beta chain) was sequenced within a study of OX40 agonist ivuxolimab in advanced cancers. Here immunoSEQ multiplex PCR was the method, and the copy in TCRdb shows in-frame clones only, minus some. This repertoire shows roughly 56,000 clones, about 86% found once; its top ten account for 0.88%. The CDR3 length is 16 residues. Trimming shortened V by 0 bases and J by 4 bases, and 16 bases separated the two germline ends. Germline CDR1 reads SGDLS; CDR2 reads YYNGEE. In its sample, this clone was seen a few times. Autoimmune disease history or systemic immunosuppression was exclusionary. Blood got drawn at baseline, again on cycle 4 day 1, and then on cycle 7 day 1.

The V gene is TRBV9, the J gene TRBJ1-2; D perhaps matches TRBD1 (5 bases). The receptor comes from an adult with an advanced solid tumor such as melanoma, head and neck, liver or kidney cancer. The sample was CD4+ or CD8+ T cells sorted from blood, taken in a trial of the OX40 agonist ivuxolimab. CDR3 protein: CASSVEAGAGSYGYTF. CDR3 in DNA: TGTGCCAGCAGCGTAGAGGCCGGGGCAGGGAGCTATGGCTACACCTTC.